The rows below give T cell receptor beta chains drawn from one sample of a study of T cells expressing NK-cell markers. TCRdb re-called the 5' RACE reads, yielding one record per CDR3 amino acid sequence without DNA. The table lists roughly 180,000 distinct CDR3 sequences. The sequencing input was blood T cells: a sorted CD56 or NKG2C T cell subset, CD4+ or CD8+ T cells, or bulk PBMC T cells (not recorded which). The source is a man aged 18-70 years in good health. The CDR3 runs from the conserved cysteine through the conserved F or W. A clone size is listed for some rows: how often the clone was seen (once, few, many), or a class if it is expanded.

CDR3 length: 16
J gene: TRBJ2-3
clone size: -
V gene: TRBV20-1
CDR3 protein: CSARGGQGAGTDTQYF

CDR3 length: 14
J gene: TRBJ2-7
clone size: -
V gene: TRBV20-1
CDR3 protein: CSATPQTSSYEQYF

CDR3 length: 13
J gene: TRBJ2-3
clone size: -
V gene: TRBV27
CDR3 protein: CASSFGTVAPQYF

CDR3 length: 15
J gene: TRBJ2-1
clone size: medium-sized
V gene: TRBV6-4
CDR3 protein: CASSLSGESSNEQFF

CDR3 length: 16
J gene: TRBJ2-1
clone size: -
V gene: TRBV9
CDR3 protein: CASSVGLGAGAVEQFF

CDR3 length: 14
J gene: TRBJ2-4
clone size: -
V gene: TRBV5-6
CDR3 protein: CASSPRTGWDIQYF

CDR3 length: 16
J gene: TRBJ2-1
clone size: -
V gene: TRBV12-3/TRBV12-4
CDR3 protein: CASSLGQGFLYNEQFF

CDR3 length: 14
J gene: TRBJ2-7
clone size: -
V gene: TRBV14
CDR3 protein: CASSQAASPYEQYF

CDR3 length: 14
J gene: TRBJ2-7
clone size: -
V gene: TRBV7-2
CDR3 protein: CASSLARSGAQQYF

CDR3 length: 15
J gene: TRBJ1-2
clone size: -
V gene: TRBV7-2
CDR3 protein: CASSFDVTGFYGYTF

CDR3 length: 16
J gene: TRBJ1-6
clone size: -
V gene: TRBV6-5
CDR3 protein: CASSYGAGLGNSPLHF

CDR3 length: 13
J gene: TRBJ2-1
clone size: -
V gene: TRBV6-2/TRBV6-3
CDR3 protein: CASSYVYYNEQFF

CDR3 length: 15
J gene: TRBJ2-7
clone size: -
V gene: TRBV29-1
CDR3 protein: CSVEFRGVQHYEQYF